Following are 26 T cell receptor beta chains from one sample sequenced in a study of cytomegalovirus exposure and HLA in healthy donors. The PCR made use of 60 Vbeta and 13 Jbeta primers. Clones were sequenced by immunoSEQ multiplex PCR, and TCRdb holds only the in-frame ones, with some missing. The sample contains about 170,000 clones, around 80% of which appear only once. The sequenced sample consisted of PBMCs. The receptors come from a woman aged 18-29 years in good health and CMV-seronegative.

The chain joins TRBV7-8 to TRBJ2-1; perhaps TRBD1 as D (6 bases). The V gene lost 0 bases and the J gene lost 7 bases, with 10 bases spanning the gap. Germline V gene sequence: CDR1 SGHVS, CDR2 FQNEAQ. This CDR3 is 14 amino acids long. CDR3 DNA: TGTGCCAGCAGCTTAGCGGACAGTCGGAATGAGCAGTTCTTC. This translates into CASSLADSRNEQFF.

J is TRBJ1-4 and V is TRBV6-5; TRBD1 matches 12 bases. CDR3 length equals 14 residues. The ends lost 8 bases at V and 10 bases at J; junction bases unmatched: 8. CDR1 MNHEY and CDR2 SVGAGI come from the germline V gene. This CDR3 reads CASGTGGAVGKLFF. CDR3 nucleotides: TGTGCCAGCGGGACAGGGGGCGCGGTCGGAAAACTGTTTTTT.

The CDR3 loop is CASGHWTGKTQYF. CDR3 in DNA: TGTGCTAGTGGCCACTGGACAGGGAAGACGCAGTATTTT. The rearrangement joins TRBV12-5 to TRBJ2-3; TRBD1 aligns across 8 bases. This CDR3 region has 13 residues. V lost 6 bases, J lost 9 bases, and 8 bases stayed unmatched. Per germline, CDR1 LGHNT and CDR2 FRNRAP.

In this sample, this clone turned up once. The V gene is TRBV7-9, the J gene TRBJ2-2, with D tentatively TRBD1 (6 bases). Germline V CDR1 and CDR2: SEHNR, FQNEAQ (reference sequence). Deletions cut 4 bases from V and 7 bases from J, with 13 bases between. This CDR3 is built from 14 residues. This CDR3 reads CASSSSLGGGELFF. CDR3 sequence (DNA): TGTGCCAGCAGCTCTTCCTTAGGGGGCGGGGAGCTGTTTTTT.

The chain employs TRBV14 and TRBJ2-1; 10 bases agree with TRBD1. CDR1 is SGHDN and CDR2 is FVKESK in the germline V gene. The CDR3 is made up of 16 amino acids. J lost 6 bases, V lost 2 bases, and 7 bases had no gene match. CDR3 sequence: CASSQTDRGPINEQFF. DNA of the CDR3: TGTGCCAGCAGCCAAACAGACAGGGGGCCCATCAATGAGCAGTTCTTC.

This chain uses TRBV5-1 with TRBJ2-7, with 9 bases matching TRBD1. In germline, CDR1 is SGHRS, CDR2 YFSETQ. V lost 4 bases and J lost 6; bases outside the gene matches: 23. This CDR3 comprises 19 residues. The CDR3 spells CASSPKTGGFTRAAGEQYF. The CDR3 DNA follows: TGCGCCAGCAGCCCGAAGACAGGGGGTTTTACGCGGGCCGCGGGCGAGCAGTACTTC.

This clone was seen only a few times. The gene calls are TRBV28 and TRBJ2-2; 7 positions match TRBD2. The V gene end was trimmed by 5 bases and the J gene end by 5 bases; junction bases not matched to a gene: 5. This CDR3 comprises 14 residues. CDR1 is MDHEN, CDR2 SYDVKM, per germline. CDR3 in amino acids: CASSISGGTGELFF. The DNA of the CDR3 is TGTGCCAGCAGTATCTCGGGAGGAACCGGGGAGCTGTTTTTT.

CDR3 nucleotide sequence: TGTGCCAGCAGTTACTGGAACAGGGGGAGGTACGAGCAGTACTTC. Its protein is CASSYWNRGRYEQYF. The chain has TRBV6-5 and TRBJ2-7; TRBD1 agrees at 8 bases. Germline CDR1 and CDR2: MNHEY and SVGAGI. This CDR3 spans 15 amino acids. V was clipped by 1 base and J by 4 bases; unmatched bases: 6.

The table lists this clone with a few counts. The rearrangement uses TRBV7-9 and TRBJ2-2; D is undetermined. Germline V CDR1 and CDR2: SEHNR, FQNEAQ (reference sequence). The CDR3 has 13 residues. Trimming stripped 4 bases from V and 5 bases from J, with 8 bases between. For the CDR3, the DNA is TGTGCCAGCAGCTCGTCCGGTACCGGGGAGCTGTTTTTT. Its translation: CASSSSGTGELFF.

The gene calls are TRBV5-1 and TRBJ2-7, with TRBD1 identical over 9 bases. Unmatched junction bases numbered 5, after V lost 0 bases and J lost 7 bases. CDR1 and CDR2 from the germline V gene are SGHRS and YFSETQ. The CDR3 is 14 amino acids. CDR3 residues: CASSLAGQGREQYF. CDR3 DNA sequence: TGCGCCAGCAGCTTGGCGGGACAGGGAAGGGAGCAGTACTTC.

The chain employs TRBV5-8 and TRBJ2-5; 9 nucleotides align to TRBD2. The CDR3 length is 15 residues. V dropped 3 bases and J dropped 2; count of bases not matched to a gene: 5. The germline gives CDR1 SGHTS, CDR2 YDEGEE. The CDR3 reads CASSSGLAVQETQYF. The CDR3 DNA reads TGTGCCAGCAGCTCGGGACTAGCCGTACAAGAGACCCAGTACTTC.

This clone was seen just once. The chain is built from TRBV5-1 and TRBJ1-4; D remains unclear. The CDR3 runs to 13 residues. Germline V gene sequence: CDR1 SGHRS, CDR2 YFSETQ. V lost 0 bases and J lost 7, with 7 bases in between. The CDR3: CASSLGSGEKLFF. CDR3 DNA: TGCGCCAGCAGCTTGGGTTCGGGTGAAAAACTGTTTTTT.

The genes are TRBV6-1 and TRBJ1-5; 7 bases match TRBD1. The J segment lost 5 bases and the V segment lost 5 bases, leaving 9 bases of the junction unmatched. CDR3 length: 15 amino acids. Germline loops: CDR1 MNHNS, CDR2 SASEGT. This CDR3 reads CASSLGQAPHQPQHF. The CDR3 DNA sequence: TGTGCCAGCAGTCTCGGACAGGCCCCACATCAGCCCCAGCATTTT.

This clone came up once. This chain joins TRBV27 and TRBJ2-2, with D maybe TRBD2 (5 bases). CDR3 length: 15 residues. Trimming stripped 2 bases from V and 5 bases from J, with 12 bases between. Germline V gene sequence: CDR1 MNHEY, CDR2 SMNVEV (reference sequence). The CDR3, as DNA: TGTGCCAGCAGTTTAACGGGAAGAAAGACCGGGGAGCTGTTTTTT. Its translation is CASSLTGRKTGELFF.

The rearrangement joins TRBV21-1 to TRBJ2-7; TRBD1 reflects the table's D call only, with no check against the DNA. TRBV21-1 is listed as a pseudogene. The CDR3 totals 17 residues. The CDR3 is CASSKGNRDRGRHEQYF. The CDR3 DNA reads TGTGCCAGCAGCAAAGGGAACCGGGACAGGGGTCGGCACGAGCAGTACTTC.

This sequence joins TRBV7-8 and TRBJ2-1, with 14 bases identical to TRBD2. The CDR3 is 17 amino acids. V shed 6 bases and J 8 bases; nucleotides not matched to a gene: 12. The V gene's germline CDR1 is SGHVS and CDR2 FQNEAQ. This chain's CDR3 is CASRNPGLAGEGDEQFF. The CDR3, as DNA: TGTGCCAGCAGAAACCCGGGACTAGCGGGAGAAGGGGATGAGCAGTTCTTC.

The chain joins TRBV28 to TRBJ2-7, with a tentative D call TRBD2 (6 bases). Deletions cut 3 bases from V and 4 bases from J, with 13 bases between. The CDR3 extends over 14 amino acids. The germline V gene has CDR1 MDHEN and CDR2 SYDVKM. CDR3 protein: CASSFRVAGYEQYF. The CDR3 nucleotides read TGTGCCAGCAGTTTCAGGGTGGCGGGATACGAGCAGTACTTC.

This chain connects TRBV19 to TRBJ1-3, with D possibly being TRBD1 (5 bases). Germline CDR1 LNHDA, CDR2 SQIVND (reference sequence). This CDR3 is 15 amino acids long. With 3 bases removed from V and 3 bases from J, the gap between germline ends came to 12 bases. This chain's CDR3 is CASSIRKGYGNTIYF. The DNA for the CDR3 is TGTGCCAGTAGTATCCGTAAGGGGTATGGAAACACCATATATTTT.

The gene calls are TRBV5-4 and TRBJ2-1; 7 bases line up with TRBD2. The germline gives CDR1 SGHNT, CDR2 YYREEE (reference sequence). CDR3 length: 15 amino acids. The V and J ends lost 4 bases and 6 bases, in that order; junction bases with no gene match: 10. CDR3 coding DNA: TGTGCCAGCAGCCCTGGTGGCGGGAGAGGCAATGAGCAGTTCTTC. Translating gives CASSPGGGRGNEQFF. Filled out from reference TRBV5-4 and TRBJ2-1, the complete variable domain reads ETGVTQSPTHLIKTRGQQVTLRCSSQSGHNTVSWYQQALGQGPQFIFQYYREEENGRGNFPPRFSGLQFPNYSSELNVNALELDDSALYLCASSPGGGRGNEQFFGPGTRLTVL.

The chain couples TRBV7-6 to TRBJ2-3, with 9 positions matching TRBD2. Trimming took 6 bases from V and 1 from J; bases not matched to a gene: 8. This CDR3 region has 16 residues. Germline values: CDR1 SGHVS, CDR2 FNYEAQ. DNA of the CDR3: TGTGCCAGCAGTTCCTGGACTAGCGAGCGCACAGATACGCAGTATTTT. Its protein product is CASSSWTSERTDTQYF. The full variable domain, rest sourced from reference TRBV7-6 and TRBJ2-3, is GAGVSQSPRYKVTKRGQDVALRCDPISGHVSLYWYRQALGQGPEFLTYFNYEAQQDKSGLPNDRFSAERPEGSISTLTIQRTEQRDSAMYRCASSSWTSERTDTQYFGPGTRLTVL.

The rearrangement joins TRBV30 to TRBJ2-3; 11 bases are a match to TRBD2. This CDR3 is 16 amino acids long. CDR1 and CDR2 from the germline V gene are GTSNPN and SVGIG (reference sequence). V shed 8 bases and J 6 bases; nucleotides not matched to a gene: 16. The CDR3 reads CARGLAGGSLFDTQYF. As DNA, the CDR3 is TGTGCCCGCGGACTAGCGGGTGGCTCCCTGTTCGATACGCAGTATTTT.

This chain joins TRBV6-5 and TRBJ1-1; D is ambiguous. V lost 6 bases and J lost 4, with 15 bases in between. Looked up from germline, CDR1 is MNHEY and CDR2 is SVGAGI. The CDR3 spans 14 residues. CDR3 bases: TGTGCCAGCAGGACTGAAGTAGGTACCACTGAAGCTTTCTTT. Protein product: CASRTEVGTTEAFF.

The chain recombines TRBV29-1 with TRBJ2-5; 14 bases are a match to TRBD2. In germline, CDR1 is SQVTM, CDR2 ANQGSEA. CDR3 length equals 14 residues. The J segment lost 0 bases and the V segment lost 7 bases, leaving 1 base of the junction unmatched. The CDR3 sequence: CSGLAGGNQETQYF. CDR3 DNA: TGCAGCGGACTAGCGGGAGGGAACCAAGAGACCCAGTACTTC.

This clone was observed a few times. The chain uses TRBV5-6 and TRBJ2-5; TRBD1 agrees at 10 bases. Germline CDR1 and CDR2: SGHDT and YYEEEE. V shed 1 base and J 5 bases; nucleotides not matched to a gene: 5. The length of the CDR3 is 15 residues. The chain's CDR3 is CASSLPDRGLETQYF. Here the CDR3 DNA reads TGTGCCAGCAGCTTGCCGGACAGGGGGTTGGAGACCCAGTACTTC.

V gene TRBV28 combines with J gene TRBJ1-3; D is unresolved. Germline V gene data show CDR1 as MDHEN and CDR2 as SYDVKM. Trimming removed 4 bases at V and 0 bases at J, with 13 bases between. The CDR3 spans 16 residues. The CDR3 bases are TGTGCCAGCAGTTCCGGGGTCATCATCTCTGGAAACACCATATATTTT. Its translation: CASSSGVIISGNTIYF.

The V and J genes are TRBV4-1 and TRBJ2-3, with D perhaps matching TRBD2 (5 bases). V lost 0 bases to trimming and J lost 8 bases, with 15 bases between them. Germline V gene data show CDR1 as MGHRA and CDR2 as YSYEKL. The CDR3 runs 15 residues. The CDR3, as DNA: TGCGCCAGCAGCCAAGATGGGAACCCCGGAGGTACGCAGTATTTT. Its protein is CASSQDGNPGGTQYF.